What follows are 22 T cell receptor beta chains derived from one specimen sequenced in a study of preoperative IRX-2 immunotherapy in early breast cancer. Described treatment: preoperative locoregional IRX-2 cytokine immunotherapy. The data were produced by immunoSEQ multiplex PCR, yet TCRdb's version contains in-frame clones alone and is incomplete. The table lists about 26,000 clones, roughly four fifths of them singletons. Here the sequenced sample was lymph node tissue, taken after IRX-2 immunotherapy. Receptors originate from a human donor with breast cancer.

The CDR3 region is CATLGGIGKLFF. DNA of the CDR3: TGTGCCACCCTTGGGGGGATAGGAAAACTGTTTTTT. The V and J genes are TRBV28 and TRBJ1-4, with D possibly TRBD1 on 5 matching bases. The CDR3 runs to 12 residues. CDR1 and CDR2 (germline): MDHEN, SYDVKM. Trimming removed 10 bases at V and 10 bases at J, with 16 bases between.

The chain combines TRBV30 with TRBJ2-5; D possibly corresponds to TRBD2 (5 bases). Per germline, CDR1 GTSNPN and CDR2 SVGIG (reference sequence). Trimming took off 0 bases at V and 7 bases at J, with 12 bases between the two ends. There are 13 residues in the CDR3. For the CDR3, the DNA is TGTGCCTGGAGTGTACCTAGCATAGTGACCCAGTACTTC. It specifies CAWSVPSIVTQYF.

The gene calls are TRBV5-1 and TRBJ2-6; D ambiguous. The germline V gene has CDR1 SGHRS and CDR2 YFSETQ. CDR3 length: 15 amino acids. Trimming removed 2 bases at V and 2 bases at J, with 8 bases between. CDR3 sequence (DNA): TGCGCCAGCAGCTTCAATTCGGCTGGGGCCAACGTCCTGACTTTC. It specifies CASSFNSAGANVLTF.

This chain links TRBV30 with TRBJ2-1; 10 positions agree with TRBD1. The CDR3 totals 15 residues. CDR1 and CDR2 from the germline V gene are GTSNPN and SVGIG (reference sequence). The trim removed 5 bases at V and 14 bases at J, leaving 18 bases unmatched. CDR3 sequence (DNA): TGTGCCTGGGGCTCCCGGGACAGGGGTTCCGGAGGGGAGTTCTTC. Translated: CAWGSRDRGSGGEFF.

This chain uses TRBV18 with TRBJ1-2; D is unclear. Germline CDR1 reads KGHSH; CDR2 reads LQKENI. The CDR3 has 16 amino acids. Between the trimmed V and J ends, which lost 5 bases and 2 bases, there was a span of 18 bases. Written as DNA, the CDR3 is TGTGCCAGCTCAACGTTGTTAGAGCATTCAAACTATGGCTACACCTTC. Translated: CASSTLLEHSNYGYTF.

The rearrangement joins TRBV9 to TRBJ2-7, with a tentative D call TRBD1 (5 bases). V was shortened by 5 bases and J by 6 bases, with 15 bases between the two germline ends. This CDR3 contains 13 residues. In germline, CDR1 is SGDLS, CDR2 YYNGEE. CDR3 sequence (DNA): TGTGCCAGCAGTGTGACACCCCAGGGCGAGCAGTACTTC. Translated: CASSVTPQGEQYF.

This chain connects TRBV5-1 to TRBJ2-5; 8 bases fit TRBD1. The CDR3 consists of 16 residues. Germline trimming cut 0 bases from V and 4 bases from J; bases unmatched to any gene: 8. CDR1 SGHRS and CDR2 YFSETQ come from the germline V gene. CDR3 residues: CASSLAGRGRGETQYF. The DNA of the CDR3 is TGCGCCAGCAGCTTGGCCGGCAGGGGGCGGGGAGAGACCCAGTACTTC.

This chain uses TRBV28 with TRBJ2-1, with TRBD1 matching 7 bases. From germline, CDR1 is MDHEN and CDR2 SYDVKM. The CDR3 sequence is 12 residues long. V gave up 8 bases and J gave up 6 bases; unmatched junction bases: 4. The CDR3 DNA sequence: TGTGCCAGCGGGGGACAGCCCAATGAGCAGTTCTTC. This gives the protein CASGGQPNEQFF.

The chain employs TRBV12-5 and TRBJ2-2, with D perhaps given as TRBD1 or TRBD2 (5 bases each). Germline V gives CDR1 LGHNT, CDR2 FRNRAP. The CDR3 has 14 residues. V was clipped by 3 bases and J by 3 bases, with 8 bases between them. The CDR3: CASGFGAHTGELFF. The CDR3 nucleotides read TGTGCTAGTGGTTTCGGGGCGCACACCGGGGAGCTGTTTTTT.

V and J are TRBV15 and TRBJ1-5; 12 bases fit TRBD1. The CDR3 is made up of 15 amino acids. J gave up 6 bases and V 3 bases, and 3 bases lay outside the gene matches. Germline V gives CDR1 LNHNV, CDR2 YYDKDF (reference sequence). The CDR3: CATSRGQGASQPQHF. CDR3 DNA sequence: TGTGCCACCAGCAGGGGACAGGGGGCAAGTCAGCCCCAGCATTTT.

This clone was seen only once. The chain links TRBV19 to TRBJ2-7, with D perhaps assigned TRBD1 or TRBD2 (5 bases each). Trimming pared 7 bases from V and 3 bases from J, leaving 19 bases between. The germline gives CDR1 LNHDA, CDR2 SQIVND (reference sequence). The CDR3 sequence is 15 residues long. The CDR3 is CASTPGPRGVYEQYF. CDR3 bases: TGTGCCAGTACCCCAGGGCCACGAGGGGTCTACGAGCAGTACTTC.

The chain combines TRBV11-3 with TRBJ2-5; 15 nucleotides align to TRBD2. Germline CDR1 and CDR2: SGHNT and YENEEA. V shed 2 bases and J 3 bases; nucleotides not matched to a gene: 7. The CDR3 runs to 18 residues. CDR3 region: CASSLSLGTSGGKETQYF. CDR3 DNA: TGTGCCAGCAGCTTAAGTCTTGGGACTAGCGGGGGGAAAGAGACCCAGTACTTC.

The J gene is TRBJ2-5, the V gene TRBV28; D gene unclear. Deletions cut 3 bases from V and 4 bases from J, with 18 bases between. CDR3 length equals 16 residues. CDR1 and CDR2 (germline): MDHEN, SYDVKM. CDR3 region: CASSFRPRPLGETQYF. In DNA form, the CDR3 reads TGTGCCAGCAGTTTTCGCCCGAGACCCTTGGGAGAGACCCAGTACTTC.

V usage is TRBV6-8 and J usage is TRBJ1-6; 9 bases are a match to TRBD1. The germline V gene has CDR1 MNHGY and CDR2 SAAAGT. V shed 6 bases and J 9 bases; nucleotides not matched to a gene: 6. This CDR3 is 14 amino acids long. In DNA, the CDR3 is TGTGCCAGCAGCATACAGGGACAGGGTTCACCCCTCCACTTT. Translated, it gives CASSIQGQGSPLHF.

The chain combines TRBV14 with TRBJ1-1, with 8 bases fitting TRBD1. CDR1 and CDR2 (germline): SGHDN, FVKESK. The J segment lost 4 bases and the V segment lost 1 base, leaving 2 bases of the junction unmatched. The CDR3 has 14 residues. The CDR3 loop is CASSQAGGFTEAFF. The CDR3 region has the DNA TGTGCCAGCAGCCAAGCAGGGGGCTTCACTGAAGCTTTCTTT.

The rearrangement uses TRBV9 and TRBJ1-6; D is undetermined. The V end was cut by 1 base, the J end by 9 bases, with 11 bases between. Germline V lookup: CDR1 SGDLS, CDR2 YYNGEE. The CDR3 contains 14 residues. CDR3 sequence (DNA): TGTGCCAGCAGCGTATCTACAGTGGGTTCACCCCTCCACTTT. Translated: CASSVSTVGSPLHF.

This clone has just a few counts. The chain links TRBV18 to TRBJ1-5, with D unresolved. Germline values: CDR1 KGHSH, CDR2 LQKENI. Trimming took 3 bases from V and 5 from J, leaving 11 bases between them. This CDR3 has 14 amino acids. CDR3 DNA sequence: TGTGCCAGCTCACCCCGTCTCTGGGATCAGCCCCAGCATTTT. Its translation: CASSPRLWDQPQHF. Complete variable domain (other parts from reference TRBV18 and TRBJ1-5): NAGVMQNPRHLVRRRGQEARLRCSPMKGHSHVYWYRQLPEEGLKFMVYLQKENIIDESGMPKERFSAEFPKEGPSILRIQQVVRGDSAAYFCASSPRLWDQPQHFGDGTRLSIL.

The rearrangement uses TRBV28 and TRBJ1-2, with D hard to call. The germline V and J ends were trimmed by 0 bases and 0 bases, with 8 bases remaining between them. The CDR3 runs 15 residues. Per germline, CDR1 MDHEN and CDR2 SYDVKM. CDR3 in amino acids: CASSLWAVANYGYTF. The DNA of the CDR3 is TGTGCCAGCAGTTTATGGGCAGTAGCTAACTATGGCTACACCTTC.

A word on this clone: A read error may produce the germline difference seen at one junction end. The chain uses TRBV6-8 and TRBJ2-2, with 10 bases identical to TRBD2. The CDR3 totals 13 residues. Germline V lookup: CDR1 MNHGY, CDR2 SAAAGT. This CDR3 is CAISGTSAGELFF. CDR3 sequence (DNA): TGTGCCATCAGTGGGACTAGCGCCGGGGAGCTGTTTTTT.

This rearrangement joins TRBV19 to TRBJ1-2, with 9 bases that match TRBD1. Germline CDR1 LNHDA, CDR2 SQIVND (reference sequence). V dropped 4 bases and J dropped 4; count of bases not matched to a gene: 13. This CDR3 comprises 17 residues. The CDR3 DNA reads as TGTGCCAGTAGTAGGGGCTCCGGGACAGGGTTGTTCTATGGCTACACCTTC. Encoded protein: CASSRGSGTGLFYGYTF.

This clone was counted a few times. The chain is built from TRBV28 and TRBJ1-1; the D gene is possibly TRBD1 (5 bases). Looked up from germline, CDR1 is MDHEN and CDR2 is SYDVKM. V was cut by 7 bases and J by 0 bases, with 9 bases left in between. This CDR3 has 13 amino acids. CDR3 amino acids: CASTREVNTEAFF. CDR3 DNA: TGTGCCAGCACCAGGGAAGTGAACACTGAAGCTTTCTTT.

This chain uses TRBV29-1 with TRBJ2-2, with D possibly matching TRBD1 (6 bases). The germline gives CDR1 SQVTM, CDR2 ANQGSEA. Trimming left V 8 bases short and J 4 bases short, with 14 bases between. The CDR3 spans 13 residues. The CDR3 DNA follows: TGCAGCCACAGGGCGTTTGGCACCGGGGAGCTGTTTTTT. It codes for CSHRAFGTGELFF.